Reported below is one T cell receptor (beta chain). The antigen is not known. The data stem from a study of early T cells in non-severe SARS-CoV-2 infection. Study-wide background: The authors sequenced bulk RNA from unsorted whole blood, leaving chains unpaired.

General study results and limits: Comparison of clonotypes with VDJdb favored anti-spike CD8 responses while missing private and CD4 specificities.

Unique molecular identifiers were added to individual cDNA molecules. TCRdb fed the 5' RACE reads into MiXCR, producing one record per CDR3 protein. In the table there are 69,000 or so distinct CDR3 sequences, 4.6% of which are singletons. Germline V gene lookup returns CDR1 LGHDT and CDR2 YNNKEL (reference sequence). Trimming took 1 base from V and 2 from J; bases not matched to a gene: 1. This CDR3 contains 14 residues. The source of this sequence is an adult who was a healthcare worker with PCR-confirmed SARS-CoV-2 infection or an uninfected control (not recorded which). The donor label of this sample is uncertain. The specimen was whole blood, collected at baseline. The genes are TRBV3-1 and TRBJ2-5, with TRBD2 matching over 7 bases. CDR3 loop: CASSQGLAQETQYF. In DNA, the CDR3 is TGTGCCAGCAGCCAAGGACTAGCACAAGAGACCCAGTACTTC.